The 22 T cell receptor beta chains given below trace back to one sample, sequenced in a study of blood T cell repertoires in COVID-19. Sequenced by immunoSEQ multiplex PCR; TCRdb stores in-frame clones only, minus some. The data hold tens of thousands of clones, with approximately 86% observed a single time. The specimen was peripheral blood. Receptor source: an elderly woman with acute or convalescent COVID-19.

This chain connects TRBV2 to TRBJ2-7, with TRBD1 matching over 8 bases. V lost 10 bases and J lost 1; bases outside the gene matches: 3. CDR3 length: 12 residues. CDR1 is SNHLY and CDR2 is FYNNEI in the germline V gene. The CDR3 region is CATGQGSYEQYF. In DNA, the CDR3 is TGTGCCACCGGACAGGGTTCCTACGAGCAGTACTTC.

The chain is built from TRBV7-3 and TRBJ2-3; 12 nucleotides line up with TRBD2. Germline V gene lookup returns CDR1 SGHTA and CDR2 FQGTGA. The CDR3 runs 16 residues. Trimming cost V 4 bases and J 0 bases; bases outside gene matches: 2. As DNA, the CDR3 is TGTGCCAGCAGCTCAGGACTAGCGGGGAGCACAGATACGCAGTATTTT. Translating gives CASSSGLAGSTDTQYF.

The J gene is TRBJ2-7, the V gene TRBV6-2 or TRBV6-3, with 10 bases that match TRBD1. The germline V gene has CDR1 MNHEY and CDR2 SVGEGT. The CDR3 consists of 15 residues. Losses at the gene ends were 5 bases for V and 2 bases for J; bases not matched to a gene: 6. The CDR3 coding sequence is TGTGCCAGCAGTACCCCAGGACAGGGGGCCTACGAGCAGTACTTC. Translated: CASSTPGQGAYEQYF.

V is TRBV25-1 and J is TRBJ1-2; D gene ambiguous. The germline V and J ends were trimmed by 2 bases and 3 bases, with 10 bases remaining between them. Per the germline V gene, CDR1 is MGHDK and CDR2 is SYGVNS. This CDR3 is 14 amino acids long. CDR3 bases: TGTGCCAGCAGTGAAAGGCGGGTAGACTATGGCTACACCTTC. Protein product: CASSERRVDYGYTF.

V is TRBV6-5 and J is TRBJ1-1; 9 bases fit TRBD1. V was pared by 6 bases and J by 5 bases, with 10 bases of the junction left unmatched. This CDR3 contains 15 residues. Germline V CDR1 and CDR2: MNHEY, SVGAGI. This chain's CDR3 is CASRTYTGGRTEAFF. The CDR3 DNA reads TGTGCCAGCAGGACCTATACAGGGGGCAGGACTGAAGCTTTCTTT.

This chain connects TRBV4-2 to TRBJ2-1, with 13 bases lining up with TRBD2. Germline trimming cut 0 bases from V and 7 bases from J; bases unmatched to any gene: 12. The CDR3 length is 19 residues. Germline lookup yields CDR1 LGHNA and CDR2 YNFKEQ. This CDR3 is CASSQEGLAGASLWNEQFF. Here the CDR3 DNA reads TGTGCCAGCAGCCAAGAAGGACTAGCGGGGGCATCATTATGGAATGAGCAGTTCTTC.

The genes are TRBV28 and TRBJ1-1; 10 bases are a match to TRBD1. J was trimmed by 7 bases and V by 6 bases; bases with no gene match: 8. Germline V CDR1 and CDR2: MDHEN, SYDVKM. The CDR3 is 14 amino acids. This chain's CDR3 is CASSTRQGAGEAFF. CDR3 nucleotides: TGTGCCAGCAGCACTAGACAGGGGGCAGGTGAAGCTTTCTTT.

The V and J genes are TRBV27 and TRBJ2-2; 10 nucleotides agree with TRBD1. Germline assignment: CDR1 MNHEY and CDR2 SMNVEV (reference sequence). The CDR3 loop spans 17 amino acids. With 4 bases clipped from V and 6 bases from J, the junction kept 11 bases outside the gene matches. CDR3 DNA sequence: TGTGCCAGCAGTTCTCCCTCGGGACAGGGGAGGGCCGGGGAGCTGTTTTTT. Translated, it gives CASSSPSGQGRAGELFF.

The chain recombines TRBV4-1 with TRBJ1-1, with no clear D. The V gene's germline CDR1 is MGHRA and CDR2 YSYEKL. The CDR3 loop spans 13 amino acids. V was clipped by 3 bases and J by 9 bases, with 14 bases between them. CDR3 sequence reads: CASSQAKEVQAFF. In DNA form, the CDR3 reads TGCGCCAGCAGCCAGGCAAAAGAGGTGCAAGCTTTCTTT.

CDR3 residues: CASSQDVRPLHHEQFF. The CDR3 bases are TGTGCCAGCAGCCAAGATGTGCGTCCACTACACCATGAGCAGTTCTTC. The chain joins TRBV3-1 (or the pseudogene TRBV3-2) to TRBJ2-1; D unclear. This CDR3 region has 16 residues. Trimming pared 0 bases from V and 8 bases from J, leaving 17 bases between. CDR1 and CDR2 (germline): LGHDT, YNNKEL (reference sequence).

The chain carries TRBV2 and TRBJ2-1; TRBD2 aligns across 7 bases. V gave up 1 base and J gave up 4 bases; unmatched junction bases: 4. Per germline, CDR1 SNHLY and CDR2 FYNNEI. The CDR3 length is 15 residues. CDR3 loop: CASSEVRGVYNEQFF. CDR3 nucleotide sequence: TGTGCCAGCAGTGAAGTACGGGGGGTATACAATGAGCAGTTCTTC.

The chain joins TRBV7-9 to TRBJ2-7; 11 nucleotides align to TRBD1. From germline, CDR1 is SEHNR and CDR2 FQNEAQ (reference sequence). J lost 3 bases, V lost 5 bases, and 9 bases had no gene match. This CDR3 has 16 amino acids. CDR3 DNA: TGTGCCAGCAGCCAACGCCCCGGGACAGGGGGCTACGAGCAGTACTTC. Translation: CASSQRPGTGGYEQYF.

This clone appeared once. The chain recombines TRBV29-1 with TRBJ2-5; TRBD1 agrees at 7 bases. The germline CDR1 and CDR2 sequences are SQVTM and ANQGSEA. Trimming at V came to 4 bases and at J to 10 bases, leaving 12 bases not matched to a gene. The length of the CDR3 is 13 residues. The CDR3 DNA reads TGCAGCGTTGGGGTCAAGGGGGCACAGGTCCAGTACTTC. This codes for CSVGVKGAQVQYF.

J is TRBJ2-7 and V is TRBV19; D gene unclear. V lost 7 bases and J 0 bases, leaving 13 bases between the germline ends. There are 14 residues in the CDR3. Germline V lookup: CDR1 LNHDA, CDR2 SQIVND (reference sequence). The CDR3 is CASKVPGSSYEQYF. The CDR3 DNA reads TGTGCCAGTAAGGTTCCAGGCAGCTCCTACGAGCAGTACTTC.

The chain recombines TRBV6-5 with TRBJ2-3, with 9 bases fitting TRBD2. The germline V gene encodes CDR1 MNHEY and CDR2 SVGAGI. CDR3 size: 14 residues. The J segment lost 0 bases and the V segment lost 7 bases, leaving 2 bases of the junction unmatched. DNA of the CDR3: TGTGCCAGCAAGGCGGGGGGGAGCACAGATACGCAGTATTTT. Translation gives CASKAGGSTDTQYF.

The CDR3: CASSDPGQGTTGELFF. The CDR3 region has the DNA TGTGCCAGCAGCGATCCGGGACAGGGGACCACCGGGGAGCTGTTTTTT. The chain joins TRBV2 to TRBJ2-2, with 10 bases lining up with TRBD1. J was trimmed by 4 bases and V by 6 bases; bases with no gene match: 8. The CDR3 length is 16 residues. Germline lookup yields CDR1 SNHLY and CDR2 FYNNEI.

This chain connects TRBV5-4 to TRBJ1-6, with 10 positions matching TRBD1. Looked up from germline, CDR1 is SGHNT and CDR2 is YYREEE (reference sequence). V shed 4 bases and J 12 bases; nucleotides not matched to a gene: 10. This CDR3 is built from 15 residues. The CDR3 protein is CASSPHGTGVQPLHF. As DNA, the CDR3 is TGTGCCAGCAGCCCTCACGGGACAGGGGTTCAACCCCTCCACTTT.

This clone was found once. This sequence joins TRBV19 and TRBJ1-4; TRBD1 might be the D (5 bases). CDR3 size: 16 residues. Germline V lookup: CDR1 LNHDA, CDR2 SQIVND (reference sequence). Trimming cost V 1 base and J 1 base, with 10 bases left between them. The chain's CDR3 is CASSIAAGITNEKLFF. The CDR3 nucleotides are TGTGCCAGTAGTATAGCCGCAGGGATAACTAATGAAAAACTGTTTTTT.

V is TRBV5-6 and J is TRBJ1-1; 7 nucleotides align to TRBD1. CDR1 and CDR2 from the germline V gene are SGHDT and YYEEEE. The V and J ends lost 1 base and 6 bases, in that order; junction bases with no gene match: 9. The CDR3 runs to 15 residues. The CDR3 region is CASSLPGQALSEAFF. The CDR3 region has the DNA TGTGCCAGCAGCTTGCCAGGACAGGCACTCTCTGAAGCTTTCTTT.

This chain connects TRBV10-3 to TRBJ2-1; 10 positions agree with TRBD2. Trimming cost V 4 bases and J 8 bases; bases outside gene matches: 5. Germline values: CDR1 ENHRY, CDR2 SYGVKD. This CDR3 region has 14 residues. CDR3 loop: CAISGVGTSDEQFF. The CDR3 DNA reads TGTGCCATCAGTGGTGTAGGGACTAGCGATGAGCAGTTCTTC.

J is TRBJ2-7 and V is TRBV27; TRBD2 aligns across 12 bases. Looked up from germline, CDR1 is MNHEY and CDR2 is SMNVEV (reference sequence). CDR3 length equals 14 residues. With 5 bases clipped from V and 6 bases from J, the junction kept 5 bases outside the gene matches. Here the CDR3 reads CASSPTSGGGEQYF. In DNA form, the CDR3 reads TGTGCCAGCAGTCCGACTAGCGGGGGCGGCGAGCAGTACTTC.

This chain uses TRBV19 with TRBJ1-1; perhaps TRBD1 as D (5 bases). CDR1 and CDR2 (germline): LNHDA, SQIVND (reference sequence). There are 15 residues in the CDR3. Trimming cost V 7 bases and J 4 bases, with 19 bases left between them. The CDR3 is CASNQGRGMGTEAFF. For the CDR3, the DNA is TGTGCCAGTAACCAGGGACGGGGGATGGGCACTGAAGCTTTCTTT. The full variable domain, its missing parts supplied by reference TRBV19 and TRBJ1-1, is DGGITQSPKYLFRKEGQNVTLSCEQNLNHDAMYWYRQDPGQGLRLIYYSQIVNDFQKGDIAEGYSVSREKKESFPLTVTSAQKNPTAFYLCASNQGRGMGTEAFFGQGTRLTVV.